These T cell receptor beta chains were read from a single sample in a study of blood T cell repertoires in COVID-19. The method was immunoSEQ multiplex PCR; TCRdb's version includes in-frame clones alone and lacks a portion of them. This table holds some 140,000 clones, over 70% found once. The material sequenced was peripheral blood. The origin of the receptors is a man aged 45-60 years with active COVID-19. Both conserved end residues are trimmed from each CDR3.

CDR3aa: ASSDSPPGGGYGYT; j_gene: TRBJ1-2; v_gene: TRBV6-4
CDR3aa: ASSIGDFTDTQY; j_gene: TRBJ2-3; v_gene: TRBV19
CDR3aa: ASATGVRRGTGELF; j_gene: TRBJ2-2; v_gene: TRBV2
CDR3aa: ASSQADRVLSYEQY; j_gene: TRBJ2-7; v_gene: TRBV14
CDR3aa: ASSRDIGNTIY; j_gene: TRBJ1-3; v_gene: TRBV12-3/TRBV12-4
CDR3aa: ASSPDIPTQY; j_gene: TRBJ2-3; v_gene: TRBV7-2
CDR3aa: ASSRGRQDGYT; j_gene: TRBJ1-2; v_gene: TRBV6-2/TRBV6-3
CDR3aa: AWSGQISNQPQH; j_gene: TRBJ1-5; v_gene: TRBV30
CDR3aa: ASSLIPYRADYYNSPLH; j_gene: TRBJ1-6; v_gene: TRBV11-3
CDR3aa: AISESAEPYEQY; j_gene: TRBJ2-7; v_gene: TRBV10-3
CDR3aa: ASGKQGYGEQF; j_gene: TRBJ2-1; v_gene: TRBV6-5
CDR3aa: ASSWPRRGGNNEQF; j_gene: TRBJ2-1; v_gene: TRBV5-4
CDR3aa: ASSSGLAGGGSTDTQY; j_gene: TRBJ2-3; v_gene: TRBV5-8
CDR3aa: ASGRLAGAGGAYNEQF; j_gene: TRBJ2-1; v_gene: TRBV5-1
CDR3aa: ASSQDQAGGNGYT; j_gene: TRBJ1-2; v_gene: TRBV4-3
CDR3aa: ASSRTGAYEQY; j_gene: TRBJ2-7; v_gene: TRBV12-3/TRBV12-4
CDR3aa: ASSPRLAGGRADTQY; j_gene: TRBJ2-3; v_gene: TRBV4-2
CDR3aa: ASSRLEGRTSSGANVLT; j_gene: TRBJ2-6; v_gene: TRBV13
CDR3aa: ASSEARRAPLH; j_gene: TRBJ1-6; v_gene: TRBV6-1
CDR3aa: ATSDSSGGGTGELF; j_gene: TRBJ2-2; v_gene: TRBV24-1
CDR3aa: ASSPRTGVSTGELF; j_gene: TRBJ2-2; v_gene: TRBV18
CDR3aa: ASTPPGQGGQQY; j_gene: TRBJ2-7; v_gene: TRBV2
CDR3aa: ASSTRQVLSNEQF; j_gene: TRBJ2-1; v_gene: TRBV6-5
CDR3aa: SAYLNGEAF; j_gene: TRBJ1-1; v_gene: TRBV20-1
CDR3aa: ASSYSWQGWNEKLF; j_gene: TRBJ1-4; v_gene: TRBV6-7
CDR3aa: ASSESPNKRDRGENGYT; j_gene: TRBJ1-2; v_gene: TRBV10-1
CDR3aa: ASTWTGGYNEQF; j_gene: TRBJ2-1; v_gene: TRBV5-1
CDR3aa: ASSLNKFRGSPLH; j_gene: TRBJ1-6; v_gene: TRBV11-3
CDR3aa: ASSGRQETQY; j_gene: TRBJ2-5; v_gene: TRBV7-9
CDR3aa: ASSPGTLAVETQY; j_gene: TRBJ2-5; v_gene: TRBV18
CDR3aa: ASSPGVAGASYEQY; j_gene: TRBJ2-7; v_gene: TRBV6-2/TRBV6-3
CDR3aa: ASSLGGTGGLSQPQH; j_gene: TRBJ1-5; v_gene: TRBV7-9
CDR3aa: ASSLDSRVGEQY; j_gene: TRBJ2-7; v_gene: TRBV5-1
CDR3aa: ASSGGQGYEQY; j_gene: TRBJ2-7; v_gene: TRBV5-1
CDR3aa: ASRGREFYEQY; j_gene: TRBJ2-7; v_gene: TRBV6-5
CDR3aa: ASSLPGQGVRNGYT; j_gene: TRBJ1-2; v_gene: TRBV7-2
CDR3aa: ASSLGQGYGYT; j_gene: TRBJ1-2; v_gene: TRBV7-2
CDR3aa: AWGKRQGNYGYT; j_gene: TRBJ1-2; v_gene: TRBV30
CDR3aa: ASSSSRDKPREQY; j_gene: TRBJ2-7; v_gene: TRBV7-2
CDR3aa: ASSRITDTQY; j_gene: TRBJ2-3; v_gene: TRBV12-3/TRBV12-4
CDR3aa: ASSLGLRETQY; j_gene: TRBJ2-5; v_gene: TRBV5-6
CDR3aa: ASSVQRGEVETQY; j_gene: TRBJ2-5; v_gene: TRBV9
CDR3aa: ASSGQYNQPQH; j_gene: TRBJ1-5; v_gene: TRBV2
CDR3aa: ASSLLQGEQY; j_gene: TRBJ2-7; v_gene: TRBV11-2
CDR3aa: ASSQDAKGAHQPQH; j_gene: TRBJ1-5; v_gene: TRBV4-2
CDR3aa: AWKQGPREKLF; j_gene: TRBJ1-4; v_gene: TRBV30
CDR3aa: ASSLDRGGNQPQH; j_gene: TRBJ1-5; v_gene: TRBV28
CDR3aa: ASSLEQGLGEQY; j_gene: TRBJ2-7; v_gene: TRBV5-1
CDR3aa: ASQRDSGNTIY; j_gene: TRBJ1-3; v_gene: TRBV6-6
CDR3aa: ASSQVFRADTQY; j_gene: TRBJ2-3; v_gene: TRBV3-1/TRBV3-2
CDR3aa: ASSLVGGTSGMDTQY; j_gene: TRBJ2-3; v_gene: TRBV5-1